One sample yielded the 23 T cell receptor beta chains listed below, sequenced in a study of T cells in localized non-small cell lung cancer. Using immunoSEQ multiplex PCR, the repertoire was profiled, and TCRdb retains in-frame clones only, with some absent. The table records 25,000 to 35,000 clones, 91% of them present only once. Sample: PBMCs, taken before any cancer treatment. The receptors here all came from a man aged 40 to 69 with stage II lung adenocarcinoma.

This clone was seen just once. The CDR3 coding sequence is TGCGCCAGCAGCTTAGGGGGGCTGGATAATGAAAAACTGTTTTTT. Its protein is CASSLGGLDNEKLFF. V gene TRBV5-1 combines with J gene TRBJ1-4, with D perhaps matching TRBD1 (6 bases). Germline V gene sequence: CDR1 SGHRS, CDR2 YFSETQ. The CDR3 sequence is 15 residues long. V shed 2 bases and J shed 4 bases, with 12 bases lying between them.

The chain links TRBV4-3 to TRBJ2-7; unclear D gene. V lost 0 bases, J lost 3 bases, and 9 bases lay in between. The CDR3 has 14 amino acids. Germline V gene lookup returns CDR1 LGHNA and CDR2 YSLEER. CDR3 DNA: TGCGCCAGCAGCCAAGATTCGGTGGGCTACGAGCAGTACTTC. This encodes CASSQDSVGYEQYF.

The chain links TRBV30 to TRBJ1-4; tentative D call: TRBD1 (5 bases). The V gene's germline CDR1 is GTSNPN and CDR2 SVGIG (reference sequence). This CDR3 comprises 12 residues. V was cut by 4 bases and J by 8 bases, with 11 bases left in between. The CDR3 DNA is TGTGCCTGGAATGGGGCGGAGGAAAAACTGTTTTTT. Translation: CAWNGAEEKLFF.

This chain joins TRBV5-1 and TRBJ2-7; TRBD1 might be the D (6 bases). The CDR3 length is 14 residues. Germline V gives CDR1 SGHRS, CDR2 YFSETQ. V gave up 1 base and J gave up 2 bases, with 10 bases separating them. Here the CDR3 DNA reads TGCGCCAGCAGCTTGACAGGGAAAGCCTACGAGCAGTACTTC. Amino acid sequence: CASSLTGKAYEQYF. Supplemented by reference TRBV5-1 and TRBJ2-7, the full variable domain reads KAGVTQTPRYLIKTRGQQVTLSCSPISGHRSVSWYQQTPGQGLQFLFEYFSETQRNKGNFPGRFSGRQFSNSRSEMNVSTLELGDSALYLCASSLTGKAYEQYFGPGTRLTVT.

This chain uses TRBV19 with TRBJ2-1; 9 bases are shared with TRBD2. V lost 8 bases and J lost 5; bases outside the gene matches: 10. The germline V gene has CDR1 LNHDA and CDR2 SQIVND (reference sequence). The CDR3 runs 15 residues. CDR3 sequence: CASLKSGRWNNEQFF. CDR3 DNA sequence: TGTGCCAGTCTTAAAAGCGGGAGGTGGAACAATGAGCAGTTCTTC.

J is TRBJ1-6 and V is TRBV6-5, with unresolved D. This CDR3 spans 14 amino acids. Germline values: CDR1 MNHEY, CDR2 SVGAGI. The V and J ends lost 8 bases and 7 bases respectively, with 15 bases between them. The CDR3 sequence is CASHEGGRNSPLHF. In DNA, the CDR3 is TGTGCCAGCCACGAGGGAGGGAGGAATTCACCCCTCCACTTT.

The rearrangement joins TRBV5-8 to TRBJ2-6; D unclear. Germline CDR1 reads SGHTS; CDR2 reads YDEGEE. V lost 3 bases and J lost 2, with 9 bases in between. The CDR3 is made up of 15 amino acids. The CDR3 here is CASSSSSTGANVLTF. The CDR3, as DNA: TGTGCCAGCAGCTCCTCGTCGACTGGGGCCAACGTCCTGACTTTC.

V usage is TRBV9 and J usage is TRBJ2-6; D is perhaps TRBD1 (5 bases). Germline V gene data show CDR1 as SGDLS and CDR2 as YYNGEE. The CDR3 sequence is 15 residues long. V was clipped by 3 bases and J by 6 bases, with 13 bases between them. CDR3 protein: CASSGRQLQANVLTF. The CDR3 bases are TGTGCCAGCAGCGGCCGACAGCTCCAGGCCAACGTCCTGACTTTC.

The genes are TRBV6-1 and TRBJ1-5; D remains unclear. V lost 5 bases to trimming and J lost 4 bases, with 6 bases between them. This CDR3 has 12 amino acids. The germline CDR1 and CDR2 sequences are MNHNS and SASEGT. Here the CDR3 reads CASSSRNQPQHF. For the CDR3, the DNA is TGTGCCAGCAGTTCGCGGAATCAGCCCCAGCATTTT.

The chain combines TRBV28 with TRBJ2-7; D might be TRBD2 (7 bases). This CDR3 is 15 amino acids long. Germline values: CDR1 MDHEN, CDR2 SYDVKM. The V gene lost 7 bases and the J gene lost 5 bases, with 21 bases spanning the gap. CDR3 region: CASKIGGRGADEQYF. CDR3 nucleotide sequence: TGTGCCAGCAAAATCGGAGGCCGGGGGGCCGACGAGCAGTACTTC. The full variable domain, rest sourced from reference TRBV28 and TRBJ2-7, is DVKVTQSSRYLVKRTGEKVFLECVQDMDHENMFWYRQDPGLGLRLIYFSYDVKMKEKGDIPEGYSVSREKKERFSLILESASTNQTSMYLCASKIGGRGADEQYFGPGTRLTVT.

The chain combines TRBV27 with TRBJ1-1; the D is unclear. This CDR3 spans 15 amino acids. Germline V gene data show CDR1 as MNHEY and CDR2 as SMNVEV (reference sequence). V was trimmed by 0 bases and J by 0 bases, leaving 8 bases between them. DNA for the CDR3: TGTGCCAGCAGTTTATCGGGGTGGGTGAACACTGAAGCTTTCTTT. It codes for CASSLSGWVNTEAFF.

The genes are TRBV7-2 and TRBJ2-1; D is uncertain. The V and J ends lost 2 bases and 8 bases respectively, with 7 bases between them. Germline assignment: CDR1 SGHTA and CDR2 FQGNSA. This CDR3 has 12 residues. The CDR3 region has the DNA TGTGCCAGCAGCTTATACGGGCATGAGCAGTTCTTC. This translates into CASSLYGHEQFF.

The rearrangement joins TRBV7-9 to TRBJ2-2; tentatively, D is TRBD1 (6 bases). The CDR3 runs to 14 residues. Germline-derived CDR1 and CDR2 are SEHNR and FQNEAQ (reference sequence). Trimming took 5 bases from V and 6 from J, leaving 13 bases between them. The CDR3 region is CASSADSLSGELFF. In DNA, the CDR3 is TGTGCCAGCAGCGCGGACAGTCTCTCCGGGGAGCTGTTTTTT. The full variable domain, with the rest looked up from reference TRBV7-9 and TRBJ2-2, is DTGVSQNPRHKITKRGQNVTFRCDPISEHNRLYWYRQTLGQGPEFLTYFQNEAQLEKSRLLSDRFSAERPKGSFSTLEIQRTEQGDSAMYLCASSADSLSGELFFGEGSRLTVL.

This clone was seen more than once but under ten times. The chain carries TRBV28 and TRBJ2-2; TRBD2 agrees at 10 bases. Losses at the gene ends were 6 bases for V and 0 bases for J; bases not matched to a gene: 7. This CDR3 is built from 17 residues. Per the germline V gene, CDR1 is MDHEN and CDR2 is SYDVKM. CDR3 DNA: TGTGCCAGCAGGACCCCAGGACTAGCGGCGAACACCGGGGAGCTGTTTTTT. This codes for CASRTPGLAANTGELFF.

The rearrangement uses TRBV30 and TRBJ2-1, with 9 positions matching TRBD2. This CDR3 is 15 amino acids long. V lost 1 base and J lost 6; bases outside the gene matches: 7. CDR1 and CDR2 from the germline V gene are GTSNPN and SVGIG (reference sequence). In DNA form, the CDR3 reads TGTGCCTGGAGTGGCGGAGCGGGAGGTCTCAATGAGCAGTTCTTC. Protein sequence: CAWSGGAGGLNEQFF.

The chain recombines TRBV6-1 with TRBJ1-5, with D uncertain. The germline CDR1 and CDR2 sequences are MNHNS and SASEGT. The CDR3 is 14 amino acids. V was trimmed by 2 bases and J by 2 bases, leaving 7 bases between them. The CDR3, as DNA: TGTGCCAGCAGTGAATTGGGTGGCAATCAGCCCCAGCATTTT. As protein: CASSELGGNQPQHF.

The chain joins TRBV19 to TRBJ1-2, with 8 positions matching TRBD1. This CDR3 comprises 13 residues. V was pared by 6 bases and J by 4 bases, with 4 bases of the junction left unmatched. Germline lookup yields CDR1 LNHDA and CDR2 SQIVND (reference sequence). The CDR3 loop is CASSQQGVYGYTF. The CDR3, as DNA: TGTGCCAGTAGCCAACAGGGGGTCTATGGCTACACCTTC.

The chain carries TRBV25-1 and TRBJ2-7, with D uncertain. The germline V and J ends were trimmed by 4 bases and 3 bases, with 7 bases remaining between them. The germline gives CDR1 MGHDK, CDR2 SYGVNS. The CDR3 is 12 amino acids. The CDR3 DNA reads as TGTGCCAGCAGTGCGGGCGGCTACGAGCAGTACTTC. Translation gives CASSAGGYEQYF.

The chain uses TRBV11-2 and TRBJ2-3, with 13 nucleotides matching TRBD2. The V segment lost 4 bases and the J segment 7 bases; nucleotides outside the gene matches: 11. Germline V lookup: CDR1 SGHAT, CDR2 FQNNGV. This CDR3 contains 17 residues. The CDR3 region has the DNA TGTGCCAGCAGCTACTCATCGGGACTAGCGGGATACTATACGCAGTATTTT. This encodes CASSYSSGLAGYYTQYF.

The rearrangement joins TRBV14 to TRBJ2-1; TRBD2 matches 7 bases. Germline CDR1 is SGHDN and CDR2 is FVKESK. V trimming: 5 bases; J trimming: 9 bases; junction bases outside the gene matches: 7. This CDR3 region has 13 residues. CDR3 nucleotide sequence: TGTGCCAGCAGCGCAAGTAGGGAGGGTGAGCAGTTCTTC. Its protein is CASSASREGEQFF.

This chain uses TRBV28 with TRBJ2-2; D is unclear. The CDR3 consists of 16 residues. The germline CDR1 and CDR2 sequences are MDHEN and SYDVKM. V was cut by 6 bases and J by 4 bases, with 18 bases left in between. CDR3 protein: CASSFPRRRLTGELFF. CDR3 in DNA: TGTGCCAGCAGCTTTCCTAGGCGGAGACTCACCGGGGAGCTGTTTTTT.

J is TRBJ1-2 and V is TRBV28; D uncertain. This CDR3 region has 13 residues. With 3 bases removed from V and 5 bases from J, the gap between germline ends came to 10 bases. The germline V gene has CDR1 MDHEN and CDR2 SYDVKM. In DNA, the CDR3 is TGTGCCAGCAGTTTGGCCATTTTGTATGGCTACACCTTC. It codes for CASSLAILYGYTF.

J is TRBJ2-7 and V is TRBV11-3, with TRBD2 identical over 12 bases. J lost 1 base, V lost 4 bases, and 5 bases had no gene match. The CDR3 is 16 amino acids. CDR1 is SGHNT and CDR2 is YENEEA in the germline V gene. The CDR3 DNA is TGTGCCAGCAGCTCTCCGGGACTAGCGGGTTCCTACGAGCAGTACTTC. It yields the protein CASSSPGLAGSYEQYF.